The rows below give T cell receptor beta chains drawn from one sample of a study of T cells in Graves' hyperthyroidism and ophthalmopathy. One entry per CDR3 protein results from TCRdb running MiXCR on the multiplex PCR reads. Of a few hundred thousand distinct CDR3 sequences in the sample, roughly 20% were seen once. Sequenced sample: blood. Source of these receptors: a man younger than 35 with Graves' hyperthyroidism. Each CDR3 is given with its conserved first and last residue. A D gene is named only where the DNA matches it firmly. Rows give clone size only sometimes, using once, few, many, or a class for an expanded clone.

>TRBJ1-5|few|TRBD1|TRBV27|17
TGTGCCAGCAGGCAAGGCACAGGGGTTTGGGGCAATCAGCCCCAGCATTTT
CASRQGTGVWGNQPQHF
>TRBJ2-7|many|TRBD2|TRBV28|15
TGTGCCAGCAGGAGAGCCGGACTAGCCGTCGACGAGCAGTACTTC
CASRRAGLAVDEQYF
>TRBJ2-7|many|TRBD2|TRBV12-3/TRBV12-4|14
TGTGCCAGCAGTCCCGGACTAGCGGGGCACGAGCAGTACTTC
CASSPGLAGHEQYF
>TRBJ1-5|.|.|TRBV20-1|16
TGCAGTGCTAGCCCTACTTTGGGCAGGGAGGATCAGCCCCAGCATTTT
CSASPTLGREDQPQHF
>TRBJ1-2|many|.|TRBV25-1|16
TGTGCCAGCAGTGAAGGGGAGAAGCGGCTACCGGGAGGCTACACCTTC
CASSEGEKRLPGGYTF
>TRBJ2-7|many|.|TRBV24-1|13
TGTGCCACCAGTGTCCCCGGGACATCCGAGCAGTACTTC
CATSVPGTSEQYF
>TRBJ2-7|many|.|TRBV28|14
TGTGCCAGCAGTTTCTCCGGGGCCACCTACGAGCAGTACTTC
CASSFSGATYEQYF
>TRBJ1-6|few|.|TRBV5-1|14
TGCGCCAGCGGAATTGGAACCTCCGATTCACCCCTCCACTTT
CASGIGTSDSPLHF
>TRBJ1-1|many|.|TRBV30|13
TGTGCCTGGAGGTGGCAGCCGAACACTGAAGCTTTCTTT
CAWRWQPNTEAFF
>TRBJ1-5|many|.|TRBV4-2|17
TGTGCCAGCAGCCCATCGGTCGGAGGGACCAGCAATCAGCCCCAGCATTTT
CASSPSVGGTSNQPQHF
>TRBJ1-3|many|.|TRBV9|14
TGTGCCAGCAGCGTAGGCGCCGGCGGAAACACCATATATTTT
CASSVGAGGNTIYF
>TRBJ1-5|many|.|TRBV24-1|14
TGTGCCACCAGTGATTGGGACAACAATCAGCCCCAGCATTTT
CATSDWDNNQPQHF
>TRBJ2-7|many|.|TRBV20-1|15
TGCAGTGCTCCTCTTCGGGGTAACCGCTCCTACGAGCAGTACTTC
CSAPLRGNRSYEQYF
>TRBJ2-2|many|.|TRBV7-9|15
TGTGCCAGCAGCTTCGGGGGATCGGGCACCGGGGAGCTGTTTTTT
CASSFGGSGTGELFF
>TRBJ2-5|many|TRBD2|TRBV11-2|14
TGTGCCAGCAGCTTGTCGACTAGCGCGAGGGCCCAGTACTTC
CASSLSTSARAQYF
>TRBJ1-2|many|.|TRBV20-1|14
TGCAGTGCTAGAGATTGGGGAGGGGACTATGGCTACACCTTC
CSARDWGGDYGYTF
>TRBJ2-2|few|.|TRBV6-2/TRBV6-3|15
TGTGCCAGCAGCCGGACAGTTTCGATCACCGGGGAGCTGTTTTTT
CASSRTVSITGELFF
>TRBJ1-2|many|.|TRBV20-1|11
TGCAGTGCCGCGGGACTCGATGGCTACACCTTC
CSAAGLDGYTF
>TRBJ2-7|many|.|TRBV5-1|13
TGCGCCAGCAGCGGGGCACGCGCCTACGAGCAGTACTTC
CASSGARAYEQYF
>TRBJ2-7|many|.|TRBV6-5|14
TGTGCCAGCAGTTTAGCCTGGGCAACCTACGAGCAGTACTTC
CASSLAWATYEQYF
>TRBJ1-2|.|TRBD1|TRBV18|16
TGTGCCAGCTCACCAAGGACAGGGGGCCTTTGGTATGGCTACACCTTC
CASSPRTGGLWYGYTF
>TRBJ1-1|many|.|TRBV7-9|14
TGTGCCAGCTCTAGGATAGGGTCGACCACTGAAGCTTTCTTT
CASSRIGSTTEAFF
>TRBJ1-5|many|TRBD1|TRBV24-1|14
TGTGCCACCAGTGGACAGGGTCCGAATCAGCCCCAGCATTTT
CATSGQGPNQPQHF